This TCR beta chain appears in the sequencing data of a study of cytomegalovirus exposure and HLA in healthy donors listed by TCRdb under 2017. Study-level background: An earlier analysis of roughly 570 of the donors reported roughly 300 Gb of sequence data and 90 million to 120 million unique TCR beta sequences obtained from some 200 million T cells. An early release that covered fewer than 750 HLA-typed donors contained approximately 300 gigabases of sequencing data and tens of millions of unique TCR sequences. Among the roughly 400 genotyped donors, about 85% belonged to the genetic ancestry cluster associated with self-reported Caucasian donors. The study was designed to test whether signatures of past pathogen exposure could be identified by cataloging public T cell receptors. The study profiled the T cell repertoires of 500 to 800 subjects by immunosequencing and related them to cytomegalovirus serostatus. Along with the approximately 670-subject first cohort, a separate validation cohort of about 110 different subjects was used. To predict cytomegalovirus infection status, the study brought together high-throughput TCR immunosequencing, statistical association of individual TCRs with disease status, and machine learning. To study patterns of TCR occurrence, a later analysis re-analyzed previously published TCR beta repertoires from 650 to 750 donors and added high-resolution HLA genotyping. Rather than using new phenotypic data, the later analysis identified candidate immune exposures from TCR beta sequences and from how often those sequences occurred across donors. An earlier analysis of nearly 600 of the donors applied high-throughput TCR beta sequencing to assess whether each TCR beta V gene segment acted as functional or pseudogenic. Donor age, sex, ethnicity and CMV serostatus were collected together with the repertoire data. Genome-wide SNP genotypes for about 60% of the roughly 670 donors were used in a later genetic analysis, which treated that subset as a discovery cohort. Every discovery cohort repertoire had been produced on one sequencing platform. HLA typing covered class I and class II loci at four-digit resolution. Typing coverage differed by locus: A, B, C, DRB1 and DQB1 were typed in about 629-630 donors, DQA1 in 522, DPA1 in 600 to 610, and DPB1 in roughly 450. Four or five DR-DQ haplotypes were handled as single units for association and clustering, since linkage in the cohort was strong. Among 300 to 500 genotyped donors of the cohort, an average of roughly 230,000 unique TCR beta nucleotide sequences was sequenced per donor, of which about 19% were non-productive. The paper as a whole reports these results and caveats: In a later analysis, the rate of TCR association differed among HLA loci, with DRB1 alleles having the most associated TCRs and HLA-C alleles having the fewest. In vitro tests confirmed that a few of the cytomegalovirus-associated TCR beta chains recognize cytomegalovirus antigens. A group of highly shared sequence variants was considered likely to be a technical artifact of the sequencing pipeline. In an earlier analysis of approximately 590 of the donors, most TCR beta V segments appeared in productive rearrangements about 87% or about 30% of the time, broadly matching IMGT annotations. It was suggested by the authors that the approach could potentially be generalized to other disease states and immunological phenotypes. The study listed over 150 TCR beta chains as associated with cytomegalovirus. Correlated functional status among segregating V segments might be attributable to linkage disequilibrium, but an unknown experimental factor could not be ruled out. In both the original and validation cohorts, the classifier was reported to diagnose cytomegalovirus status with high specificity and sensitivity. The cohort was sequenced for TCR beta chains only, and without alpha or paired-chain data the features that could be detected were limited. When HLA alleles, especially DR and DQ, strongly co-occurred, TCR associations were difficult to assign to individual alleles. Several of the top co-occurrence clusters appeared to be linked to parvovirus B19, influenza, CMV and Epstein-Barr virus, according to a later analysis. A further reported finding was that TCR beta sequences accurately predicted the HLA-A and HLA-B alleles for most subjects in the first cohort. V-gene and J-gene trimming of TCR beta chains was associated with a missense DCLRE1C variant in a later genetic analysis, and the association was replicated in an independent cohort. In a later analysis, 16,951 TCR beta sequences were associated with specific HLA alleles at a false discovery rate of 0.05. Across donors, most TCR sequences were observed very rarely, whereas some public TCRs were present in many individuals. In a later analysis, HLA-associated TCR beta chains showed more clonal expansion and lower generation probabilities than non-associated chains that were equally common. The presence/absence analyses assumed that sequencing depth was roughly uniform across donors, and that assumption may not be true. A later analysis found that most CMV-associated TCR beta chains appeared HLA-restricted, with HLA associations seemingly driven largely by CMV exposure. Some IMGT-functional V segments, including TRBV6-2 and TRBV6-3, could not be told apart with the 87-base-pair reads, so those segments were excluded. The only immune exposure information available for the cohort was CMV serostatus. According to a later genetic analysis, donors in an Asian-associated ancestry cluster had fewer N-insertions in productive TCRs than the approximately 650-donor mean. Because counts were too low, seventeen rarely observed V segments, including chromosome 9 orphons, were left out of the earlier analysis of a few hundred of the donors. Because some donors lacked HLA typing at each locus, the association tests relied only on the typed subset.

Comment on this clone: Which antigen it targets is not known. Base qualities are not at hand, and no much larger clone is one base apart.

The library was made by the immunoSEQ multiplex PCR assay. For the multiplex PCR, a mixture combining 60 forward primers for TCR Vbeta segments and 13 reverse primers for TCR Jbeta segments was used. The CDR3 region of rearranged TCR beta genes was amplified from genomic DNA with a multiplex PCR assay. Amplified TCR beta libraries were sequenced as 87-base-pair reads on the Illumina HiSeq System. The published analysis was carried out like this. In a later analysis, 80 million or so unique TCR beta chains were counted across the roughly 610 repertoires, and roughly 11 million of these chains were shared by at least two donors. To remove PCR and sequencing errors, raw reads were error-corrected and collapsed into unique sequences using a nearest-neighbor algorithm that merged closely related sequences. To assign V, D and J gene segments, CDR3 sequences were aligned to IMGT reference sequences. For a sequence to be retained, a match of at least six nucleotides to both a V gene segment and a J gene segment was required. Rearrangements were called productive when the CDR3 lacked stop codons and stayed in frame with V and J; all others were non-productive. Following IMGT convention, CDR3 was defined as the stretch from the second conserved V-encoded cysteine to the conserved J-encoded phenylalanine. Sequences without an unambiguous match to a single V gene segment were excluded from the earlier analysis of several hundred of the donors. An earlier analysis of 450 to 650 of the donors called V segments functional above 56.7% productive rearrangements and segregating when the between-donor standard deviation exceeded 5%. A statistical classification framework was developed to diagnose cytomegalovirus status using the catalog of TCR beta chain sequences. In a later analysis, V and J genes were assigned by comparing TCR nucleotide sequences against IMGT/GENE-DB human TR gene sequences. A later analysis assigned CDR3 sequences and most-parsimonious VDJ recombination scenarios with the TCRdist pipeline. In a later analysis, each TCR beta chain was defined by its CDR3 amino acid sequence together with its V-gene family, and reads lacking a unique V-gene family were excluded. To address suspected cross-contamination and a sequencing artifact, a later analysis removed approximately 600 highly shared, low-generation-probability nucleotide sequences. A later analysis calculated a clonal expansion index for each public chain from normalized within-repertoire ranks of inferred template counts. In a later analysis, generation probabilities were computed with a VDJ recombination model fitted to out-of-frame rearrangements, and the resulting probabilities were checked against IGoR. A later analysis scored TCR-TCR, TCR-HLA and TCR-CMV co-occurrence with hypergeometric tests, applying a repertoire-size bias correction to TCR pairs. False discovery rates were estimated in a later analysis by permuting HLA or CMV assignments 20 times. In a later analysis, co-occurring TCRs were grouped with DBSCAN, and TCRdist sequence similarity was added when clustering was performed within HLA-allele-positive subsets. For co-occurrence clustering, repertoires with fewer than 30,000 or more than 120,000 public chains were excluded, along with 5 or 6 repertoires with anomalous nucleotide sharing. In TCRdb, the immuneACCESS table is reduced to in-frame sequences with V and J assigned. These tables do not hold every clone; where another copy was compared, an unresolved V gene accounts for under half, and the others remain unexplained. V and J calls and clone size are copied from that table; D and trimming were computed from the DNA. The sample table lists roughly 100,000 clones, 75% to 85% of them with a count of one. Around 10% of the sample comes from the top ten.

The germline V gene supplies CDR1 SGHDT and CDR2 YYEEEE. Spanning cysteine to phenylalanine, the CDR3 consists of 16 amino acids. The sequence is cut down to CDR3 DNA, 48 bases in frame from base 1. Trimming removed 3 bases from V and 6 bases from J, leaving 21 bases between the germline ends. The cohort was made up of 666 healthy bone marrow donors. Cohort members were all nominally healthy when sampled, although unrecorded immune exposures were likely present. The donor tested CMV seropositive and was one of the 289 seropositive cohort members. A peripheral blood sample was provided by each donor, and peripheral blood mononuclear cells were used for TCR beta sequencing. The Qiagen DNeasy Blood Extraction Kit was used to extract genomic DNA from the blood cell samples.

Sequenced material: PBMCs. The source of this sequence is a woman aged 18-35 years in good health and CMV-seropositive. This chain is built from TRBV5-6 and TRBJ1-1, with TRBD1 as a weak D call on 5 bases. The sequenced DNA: TGTGCCAGCAGCTCCGGGGGGGTAGTGTGGATGGCTGAAGCTTTCTTT. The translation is CASSSGGVVWMAEAFF. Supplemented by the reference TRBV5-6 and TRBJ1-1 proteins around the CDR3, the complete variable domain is DAGVTQSPTHLIKTRGQQVTLRCSPKSGHDTVSWYQQALGQGPQFIFQYYEEEERQRGNFPDRFSGHQFPNYSSELNVNALLLGDSALYLCASSSGGVVWMAEAFFGQGTRLTVV.